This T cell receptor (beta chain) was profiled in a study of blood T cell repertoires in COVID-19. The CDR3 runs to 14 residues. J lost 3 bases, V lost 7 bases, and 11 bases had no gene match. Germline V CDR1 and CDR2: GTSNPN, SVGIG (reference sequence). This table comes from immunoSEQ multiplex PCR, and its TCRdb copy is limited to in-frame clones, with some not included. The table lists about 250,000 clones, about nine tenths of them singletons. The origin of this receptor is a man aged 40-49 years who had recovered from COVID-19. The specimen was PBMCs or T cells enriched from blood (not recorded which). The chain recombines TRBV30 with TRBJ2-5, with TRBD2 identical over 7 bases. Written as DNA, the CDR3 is TGTGCCTCTCGGGACGGACTAGAAGAAGAGACCCAGTACTTC. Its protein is CASRDGLEEETQYF.